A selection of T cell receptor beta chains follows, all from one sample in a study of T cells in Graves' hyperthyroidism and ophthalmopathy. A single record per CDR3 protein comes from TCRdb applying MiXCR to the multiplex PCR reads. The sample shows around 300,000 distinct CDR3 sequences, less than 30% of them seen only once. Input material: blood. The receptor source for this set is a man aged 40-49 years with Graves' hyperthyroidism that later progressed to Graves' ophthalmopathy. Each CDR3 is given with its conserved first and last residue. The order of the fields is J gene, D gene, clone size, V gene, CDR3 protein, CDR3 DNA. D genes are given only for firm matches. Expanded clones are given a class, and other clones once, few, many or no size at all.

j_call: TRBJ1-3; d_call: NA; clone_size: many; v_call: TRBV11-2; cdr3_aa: CASSLDPRAGNTIYF; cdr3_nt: TGTGCCAGCAGCTTAGACCCCAGGGCTGGAAACACCATATATTTT
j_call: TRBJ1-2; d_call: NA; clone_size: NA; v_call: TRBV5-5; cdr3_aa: CASSLEASRGYTF; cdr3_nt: TGTGCCAGCAGCTTGGAGGCATCCAGAGGCTACACCTTC
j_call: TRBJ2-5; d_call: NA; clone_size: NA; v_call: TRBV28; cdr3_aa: CASSLRSGPMETQYF; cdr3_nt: TGTGCCAGCAGCCTACGGTCAGGACCGATGGAGACCCAGTACTTC
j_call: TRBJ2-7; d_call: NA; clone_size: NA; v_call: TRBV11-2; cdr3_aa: CASSFSRGSYEQYF; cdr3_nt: TGTGCCAGCTCCTTTAGTCGTGGATCTTACGAGCAGTACTTC
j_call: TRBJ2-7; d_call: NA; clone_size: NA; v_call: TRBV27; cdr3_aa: CASRPPQGRGRNEQYF; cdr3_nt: TGTGCCAGCAGACCACCACAGGGCAGGGGTAGAAACGAGCAGTACTTC
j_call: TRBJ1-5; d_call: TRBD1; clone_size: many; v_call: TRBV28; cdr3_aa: CASSDAGGWEQPQHF; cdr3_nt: TGTGCCAGCAGTGACGCAGGGGGCTGGGAGCAGCCCCAGCATTTT
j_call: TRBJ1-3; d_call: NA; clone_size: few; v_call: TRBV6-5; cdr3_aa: CASSYGGKGNTIYF; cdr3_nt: TGTGCCAGCAGTTATGGGGGGAAAGGAAACACCATATATTTT
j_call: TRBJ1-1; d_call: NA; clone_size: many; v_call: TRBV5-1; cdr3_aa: CASSLTGIETEAFF; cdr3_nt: TGCGCCAGCAGCTTGACGGGAATAGAAACTGAAGCTTTCTTT
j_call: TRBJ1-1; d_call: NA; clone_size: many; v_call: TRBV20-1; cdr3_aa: CSAPRTFSTEAFF; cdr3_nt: TGCAGTGCCCCGAGGACATTCTCCACTGAAGCTTTCTTT
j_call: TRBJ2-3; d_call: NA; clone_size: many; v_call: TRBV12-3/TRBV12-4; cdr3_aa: CASSLRLTSTDTQYF; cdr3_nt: TGTGCCAGCAGTTTACGACTGACGAGCACAGATACGCAGTATTTT
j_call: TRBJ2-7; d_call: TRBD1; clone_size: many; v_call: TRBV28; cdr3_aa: CASRPPGTGTYEQYF; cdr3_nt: TGTGCCAGCAGGCCCCCCGGGACAGGGACCTACGAGCAGTACTTC
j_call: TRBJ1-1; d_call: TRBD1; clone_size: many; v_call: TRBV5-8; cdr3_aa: CASSYRQGTTEAFF; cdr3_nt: TGTGCCAGCAGTTATAGACAGGGTACGACTGAAGCTTTCTTT
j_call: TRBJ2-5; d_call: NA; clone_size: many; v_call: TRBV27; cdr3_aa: CASRRWDQETQYF; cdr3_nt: TGTGCCAGCAGACGATGGGACCAAGAGACCCAGTACTTC
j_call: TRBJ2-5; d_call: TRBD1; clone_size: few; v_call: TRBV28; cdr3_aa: CASSPSGTGETQYF; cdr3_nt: TGTGCCAGCAGTCCCTCCGGGACAGGAGAGACCCAGTACTTC
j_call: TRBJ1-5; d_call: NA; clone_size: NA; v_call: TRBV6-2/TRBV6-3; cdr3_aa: CASSSTGQGPQHF; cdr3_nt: TGTGCCAGCAGTTCGACCGGGCAGGGGCCCCAGCATTTT
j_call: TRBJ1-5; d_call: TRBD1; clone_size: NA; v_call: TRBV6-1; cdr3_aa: CASTETGPSQPQHF; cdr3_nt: TGTGCCAGCACCGAGACAGGGCCTAGTCAGCCCCAGCATTTT
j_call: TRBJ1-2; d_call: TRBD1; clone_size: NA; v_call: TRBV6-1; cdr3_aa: CASSRDRAGYGYTF; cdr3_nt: TGTGCCAGCAGCAGGGACAGGGCTGGCTATGGCTACACCTTC
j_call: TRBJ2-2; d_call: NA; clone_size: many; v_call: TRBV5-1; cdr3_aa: CASSLARVPGELFF; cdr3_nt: TGCGCCAGCAGCTTGGCCAGGGTTCCCGGGGAGCTGTTTTTT
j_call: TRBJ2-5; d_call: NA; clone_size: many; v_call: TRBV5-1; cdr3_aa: CASSPEGTLQETQYF; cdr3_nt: TGCGCCAGCAGCCCCGAGGGGACTCTCCAAGAGACCCAGTACTTC
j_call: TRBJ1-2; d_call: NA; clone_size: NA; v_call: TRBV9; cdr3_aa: CASSEKQGRVGYTF; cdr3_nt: TGTGCCAGCAGCGAGAAACAGGGTCGAGTTGGCTACACCTTC
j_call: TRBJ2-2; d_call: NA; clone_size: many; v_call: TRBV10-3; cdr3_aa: CAISESTANTGELFF; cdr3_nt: TGTGCCATCAGTGAGTCGACGGCGAACACCGGGGAGCTGTTTTTT
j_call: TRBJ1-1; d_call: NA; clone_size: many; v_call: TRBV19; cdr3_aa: CASSYPTGSAEAFF; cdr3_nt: TGTGCCAGTAGTTACCCCACAGGGAGCGCTGAAGCTTTCTTT
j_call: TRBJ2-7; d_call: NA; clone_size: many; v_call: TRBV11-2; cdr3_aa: CASSLAKPYEQYF; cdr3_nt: TGTGCCAGCAGCTTAGCAAAACCCTACGAGCAGTACTTC
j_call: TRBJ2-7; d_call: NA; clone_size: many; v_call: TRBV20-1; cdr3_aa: CSARNPRGSYEQYF; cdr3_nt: TGCAGTGCTAGAAACCCGCGGGGTTCCTACGAGCAGTACTTC
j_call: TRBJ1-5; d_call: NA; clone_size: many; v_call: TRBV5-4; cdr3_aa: CASSFWDSNQPQHF; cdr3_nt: TGTGCCAGCAGCTTTTGGGATAGCAATCAGCCCCAGCATTTT
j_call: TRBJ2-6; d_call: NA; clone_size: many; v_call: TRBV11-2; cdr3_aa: CASSLDMASSRSGANVLTF; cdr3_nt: TGTGCCAGCAGCTTAGATATGGCCTCTTCTCGCTCTGGGGCCAACGTCCTGACTTTC
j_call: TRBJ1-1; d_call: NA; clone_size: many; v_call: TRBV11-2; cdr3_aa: CASSLDPSGHTEAFF; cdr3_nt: TGTGCCAGCAGCTTAGATCCTTCTGGACACACTGAAGCTTTCTTT
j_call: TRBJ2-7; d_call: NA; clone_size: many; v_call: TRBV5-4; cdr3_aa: CASSLDFTAHPPYEQYF; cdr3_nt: TGTGCCAGCAGCTTGGATTTTACGGCTCATCCCCCCTACGAGCAGTACTTC
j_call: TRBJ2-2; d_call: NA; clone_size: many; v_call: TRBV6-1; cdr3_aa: CASSRTENTGELFF; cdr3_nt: TGTGCCAGCAGCAGGACGGAGAACACCGGGGAGCTGTTTTTT
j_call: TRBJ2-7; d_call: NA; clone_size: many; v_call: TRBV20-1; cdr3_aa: CSARDREVYEQYF; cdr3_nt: TGCAGTGCTAGAGATCGCGAGGTCTACGAGCAGTACTTC
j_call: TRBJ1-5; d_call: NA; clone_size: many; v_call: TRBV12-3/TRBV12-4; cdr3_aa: CASSLGGFRGSGQPQHF; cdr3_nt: TGTGCCAGCAGTTTGGGAGGGTTTCGTGGGTCCGGTCAGCCCCAGCATTTT
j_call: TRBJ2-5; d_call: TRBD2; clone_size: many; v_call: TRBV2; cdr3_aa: CASSGLLEREYQETQYF; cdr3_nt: TGTGCCAGCAGTGGCCTTCTAGAGCGGGAGTACCAAGAGACCCAGTACTTC
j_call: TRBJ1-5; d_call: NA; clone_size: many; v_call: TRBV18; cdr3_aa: CASSPYGQNQPQHF; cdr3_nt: TGTGCCAGCTCACCCTATGGGCAAAATCAGCCCCAGCATTTT
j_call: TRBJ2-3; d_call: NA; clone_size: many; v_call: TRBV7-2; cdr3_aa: CASSLAAVSITDTQYF; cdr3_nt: TGTGCCAGCAGCTTAGCCGCGGTCTCTATCACAGATACGCAGTATTTT
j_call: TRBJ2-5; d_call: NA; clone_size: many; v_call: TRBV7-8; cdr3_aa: CASSLRDTQETQYF; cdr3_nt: TGTGCCAGCAGCCTCCGGGACACACAAGAGACCCAGTACTTC
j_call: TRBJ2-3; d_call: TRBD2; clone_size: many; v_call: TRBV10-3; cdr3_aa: CATPSGASTDTQYF; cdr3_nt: TGTGCCACCCCGAGCGGGGCTAGCACAGATACGCAGTATTTT
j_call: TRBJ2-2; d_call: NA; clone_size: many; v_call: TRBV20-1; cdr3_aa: CSASGGASNTGELFF; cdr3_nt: TGCAGTGCTAGTGGGGGGGCCTCGAACACCGGGGAGCTGTTTTTT
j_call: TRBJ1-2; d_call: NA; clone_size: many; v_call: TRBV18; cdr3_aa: CASSPDGTYGYTF; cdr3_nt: TGTGCCAGCTCACCAGATGGGACATATGGCTACACCTTC
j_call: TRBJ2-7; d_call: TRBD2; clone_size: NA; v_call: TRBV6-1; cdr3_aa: CASSEGLAGVYEQYF; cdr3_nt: TGTGCCAGCAGTGAAGGACTAGCGGGGGTCTACGAGCAGTACTTC
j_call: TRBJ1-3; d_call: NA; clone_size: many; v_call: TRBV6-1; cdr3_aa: CASSDRALGNTIYF; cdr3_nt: TGTGCCAGCAGTGACAGAGCTCTTGGAAACACCATATATTTT
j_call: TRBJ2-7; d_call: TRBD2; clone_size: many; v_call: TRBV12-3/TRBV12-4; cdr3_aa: CASSPPIGGRYNEQYF; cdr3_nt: TGTGCCAGCAGCCCCCCTATAGGCGGGAGGTACAACGAGCAGTACTTC
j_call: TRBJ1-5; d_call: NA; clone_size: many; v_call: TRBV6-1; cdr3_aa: CASSRKPVTYSNQPQHF; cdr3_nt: TGTGCCAGCAGCCGAAAGCCGGTCACATATAGCAATCAGCCCCAGCATTTT
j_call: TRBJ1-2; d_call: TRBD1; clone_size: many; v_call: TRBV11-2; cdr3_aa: CASSLQGAKGYTF; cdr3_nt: TGTGCCAGCAGTTTACAGGGGGCGAAAGGCTACACCTTC
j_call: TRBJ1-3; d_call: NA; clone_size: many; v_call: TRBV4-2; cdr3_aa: CASSQDSGISGNTIYF; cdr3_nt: TGTGCCAGCAGCCAGGATTCCGGGATTTCTGGAAACACCATATATTTT
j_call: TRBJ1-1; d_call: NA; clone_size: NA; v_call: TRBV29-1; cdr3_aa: CSVLTPNTEAFF; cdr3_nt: TGCAGCGTATTGACACCGAACACTGAAGCTTTCTTT
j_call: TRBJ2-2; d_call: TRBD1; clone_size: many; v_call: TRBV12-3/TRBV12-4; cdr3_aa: CASTRTGRSGELFF; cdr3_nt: TGTGCCAGCACTAGGACAGGCAGGTCCGGGGAGCTGTTTTTT
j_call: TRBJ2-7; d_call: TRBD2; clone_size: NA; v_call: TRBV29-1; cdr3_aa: CSVEDLGTSGTYEQYF; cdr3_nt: TGCAGCGTTGAAGATCTCGGGACTAGCGGGACCTACGAGCAGTACTTC
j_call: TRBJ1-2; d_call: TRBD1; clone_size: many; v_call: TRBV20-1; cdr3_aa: CSVDARTGPSGYTF; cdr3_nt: TGCAGTGTCGACGCCCGGACAGGGCCGTCCGGCTACACCTTC
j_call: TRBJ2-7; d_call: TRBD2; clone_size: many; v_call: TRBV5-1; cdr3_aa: CASSPKFSGTSAEGHYEQYF; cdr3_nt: TGCGCCAGCAGCCCAAAGTTTTCCGGGACTAGCGCTGAGGGTCACTACGAGCAGTACTTC